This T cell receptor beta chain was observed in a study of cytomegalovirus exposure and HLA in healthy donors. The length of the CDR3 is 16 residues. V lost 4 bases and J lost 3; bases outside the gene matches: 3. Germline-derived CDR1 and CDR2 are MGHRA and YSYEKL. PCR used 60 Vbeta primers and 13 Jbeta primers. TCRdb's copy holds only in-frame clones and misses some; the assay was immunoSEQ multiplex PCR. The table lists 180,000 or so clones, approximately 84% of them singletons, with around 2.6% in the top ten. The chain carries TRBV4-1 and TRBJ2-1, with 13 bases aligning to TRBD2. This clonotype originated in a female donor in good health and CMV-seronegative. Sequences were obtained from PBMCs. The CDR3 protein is CASSPLAGGDYNEQFF. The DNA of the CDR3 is TGCGCCAGCAGCCCACTAGCGGGGGGGGACTACAATGAGCAGTTCTTC.